The sequence of this TCR beta chain was determined in a study of blood T cells in healthy people across ages. Using a J-beta primer mix together with a sample-barcoded 5' primer, a second PCR was run for about 6 to 12 cycles. TCRdb ran MiXCR on the 5' RACE reads and lists one entry per CDR3 protein. This table has 650,000 to 1,000,000 distinct CDR3 sequences, roughly 34% appearing once. Germline assignment: CDR1 SGHDT and CDR2 YYEEEE. The V gene end was trimmed by 2 bases and the J gene end by 11 bases; junction bases not matched to a gene: 9. The CDR3 covers 13 residues. Sample: blood. The V gene is TRBV5-6, the J gene TRBJ2-5, with TRBD1 matching 7 bases. The origin of this receptor is a man in his late teens or twenties in good health. The CDR3, as DNA: TGTGCCAGCAGCTTTGGGACAGCCAATGAGCAGTACTTC. It encodes CASSFGTANEQYF.